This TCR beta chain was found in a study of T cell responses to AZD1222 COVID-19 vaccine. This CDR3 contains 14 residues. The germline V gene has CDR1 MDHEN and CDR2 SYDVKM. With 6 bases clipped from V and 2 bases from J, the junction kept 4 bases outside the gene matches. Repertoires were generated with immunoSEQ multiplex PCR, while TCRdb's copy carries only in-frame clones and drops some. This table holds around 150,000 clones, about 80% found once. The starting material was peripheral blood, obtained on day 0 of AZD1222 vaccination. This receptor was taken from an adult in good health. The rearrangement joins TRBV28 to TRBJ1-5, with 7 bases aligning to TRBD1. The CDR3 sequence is CASSPGQGNQPQHF. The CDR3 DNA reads TGTGCCAGCAGCCCCGGACAGGGCAATCAGCCCCAGCATTTT.